This TCR beta chain was identified in a study of T cell repertoires in aging, cancer and after chemotherapy. Peripheral blood genomic DNA, not sorted cells or RNA, was the template. To note about this clonotype: Its antigen is as yet unknown.

Notes on the study in general: In healthy donors, age-related TCR diversity loss mainly reflected lost richness. Age-matched healthy donors had significantly more diverse, less clonal blood TCR repertoires than untreated cancer patients.

Germline loops: CDR1 SGHTA, CDR2 FQGNSA. The CDR3 length is 16 residues. The junction had 9 bases not matched to a gene; V was cut back by 5 bases and J by 8 bases. Rearranged V-D-J TRB sequences were amplified with a mixed TRB-A/B primer pool. Each CDR3 protein is one row after TCRdb ran MiXCR on the multiplex PCR reads. The sample includes thousands of distinct CDR3 sequences, roughly half of them seen just once. The sequencing sample was made of blood. The clonotype comes from a human donor in good health. This chain joins TRBV7-2 and TRBJ1-6, with 10 nucleotides matching TRBD1. The CDR3 is CASSRTAGTGDSPLHF. The CDR3 DNA sequence: TGTGCCAGCAGCCGCACCGCCGGGACAGGGGATTCACCCCTCCACTTT.